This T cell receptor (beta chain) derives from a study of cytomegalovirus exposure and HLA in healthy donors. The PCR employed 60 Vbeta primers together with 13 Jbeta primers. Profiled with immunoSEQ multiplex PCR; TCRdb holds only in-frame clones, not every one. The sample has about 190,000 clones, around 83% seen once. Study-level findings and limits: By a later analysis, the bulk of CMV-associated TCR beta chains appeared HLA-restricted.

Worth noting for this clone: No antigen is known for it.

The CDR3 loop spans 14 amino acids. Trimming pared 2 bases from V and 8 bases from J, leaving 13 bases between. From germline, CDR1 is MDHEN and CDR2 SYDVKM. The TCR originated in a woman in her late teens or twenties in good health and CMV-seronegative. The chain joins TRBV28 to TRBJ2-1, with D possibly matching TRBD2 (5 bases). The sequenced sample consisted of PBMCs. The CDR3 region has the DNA TGTGCCAGCAGTTTACTAGGACTTTGGCATGAGCAGTTCTTC. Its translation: CASSLLGLWHEQFF.